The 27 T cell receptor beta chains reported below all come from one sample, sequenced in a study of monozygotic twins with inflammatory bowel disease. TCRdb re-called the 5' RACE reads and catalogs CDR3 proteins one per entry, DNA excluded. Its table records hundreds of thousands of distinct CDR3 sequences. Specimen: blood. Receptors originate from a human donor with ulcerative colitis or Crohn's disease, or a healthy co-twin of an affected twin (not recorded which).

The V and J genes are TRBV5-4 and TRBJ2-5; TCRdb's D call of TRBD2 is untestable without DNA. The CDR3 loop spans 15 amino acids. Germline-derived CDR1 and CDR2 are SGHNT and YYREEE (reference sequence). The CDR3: CATFPSGRAPETQYF.

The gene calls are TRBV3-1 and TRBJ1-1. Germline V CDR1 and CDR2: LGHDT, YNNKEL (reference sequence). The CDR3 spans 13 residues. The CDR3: CASSQGLYTEAFF.

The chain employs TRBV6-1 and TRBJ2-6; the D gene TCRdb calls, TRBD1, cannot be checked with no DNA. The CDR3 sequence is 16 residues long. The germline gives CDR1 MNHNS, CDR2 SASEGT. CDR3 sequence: CASSPLTSSGANVLTF.

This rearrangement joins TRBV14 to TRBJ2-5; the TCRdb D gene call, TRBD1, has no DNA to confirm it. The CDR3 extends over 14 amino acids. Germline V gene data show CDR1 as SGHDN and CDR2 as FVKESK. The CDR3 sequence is CASSQDRGQETQYF.

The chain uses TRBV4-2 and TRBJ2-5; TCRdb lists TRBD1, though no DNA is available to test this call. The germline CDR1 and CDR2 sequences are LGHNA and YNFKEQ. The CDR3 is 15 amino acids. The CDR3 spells CASSPGDRIQETQYF.

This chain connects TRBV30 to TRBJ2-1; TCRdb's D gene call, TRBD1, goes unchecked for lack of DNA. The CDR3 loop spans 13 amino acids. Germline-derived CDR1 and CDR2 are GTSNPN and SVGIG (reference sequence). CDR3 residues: CAWSRTSVDEQFF.

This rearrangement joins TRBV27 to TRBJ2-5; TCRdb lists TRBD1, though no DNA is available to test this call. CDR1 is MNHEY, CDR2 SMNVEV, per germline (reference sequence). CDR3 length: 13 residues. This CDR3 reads CASAWTGGRTQYF.

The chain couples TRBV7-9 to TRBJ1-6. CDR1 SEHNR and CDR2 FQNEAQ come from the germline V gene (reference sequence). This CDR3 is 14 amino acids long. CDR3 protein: CAILTGPMNSPLHF.

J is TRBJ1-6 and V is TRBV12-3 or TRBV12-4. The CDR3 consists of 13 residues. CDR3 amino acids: CASRSEYNSPLHF.

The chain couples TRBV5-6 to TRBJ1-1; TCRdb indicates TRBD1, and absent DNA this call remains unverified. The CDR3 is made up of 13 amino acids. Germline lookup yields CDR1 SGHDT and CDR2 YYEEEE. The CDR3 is CASSLHSTPEAFF. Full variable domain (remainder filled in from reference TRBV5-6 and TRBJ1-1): DAGVTQSPTHLIKTRGQQVTLRCSPKSGHDTVSWYQQALGQGPQFIFQYYEEEERQRGNFPDRFSGHQFPNYSSELNVNALLLGDSALYLCASSLHSTPEAFFGQGTRLTVV.

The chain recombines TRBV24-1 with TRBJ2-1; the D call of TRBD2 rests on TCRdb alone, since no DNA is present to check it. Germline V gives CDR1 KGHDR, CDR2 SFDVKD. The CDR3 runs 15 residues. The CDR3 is CATSDGSGLWLEQFF.

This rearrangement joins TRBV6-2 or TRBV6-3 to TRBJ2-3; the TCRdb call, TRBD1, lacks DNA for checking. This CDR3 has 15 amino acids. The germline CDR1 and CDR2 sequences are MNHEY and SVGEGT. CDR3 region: CASSSKDRNTDTQYF.

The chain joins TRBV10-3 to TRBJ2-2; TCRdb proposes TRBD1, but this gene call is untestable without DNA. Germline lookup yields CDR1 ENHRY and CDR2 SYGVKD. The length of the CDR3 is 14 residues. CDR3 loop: CAIAQGGGTGELFF.

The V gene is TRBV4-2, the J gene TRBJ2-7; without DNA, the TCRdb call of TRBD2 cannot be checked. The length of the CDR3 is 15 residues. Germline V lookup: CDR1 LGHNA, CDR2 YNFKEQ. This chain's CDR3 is CASSQELADSYEQYF.

The CDR3 sequence: CAISPAGGSYEQYF. V usage is TRBV19 and J usage is TRBJ2-7. CDR1 and CDR2 from the germline V gene are LNHDA and SQIVND (reference sequence). This CDR3 is 14 amino acids long.

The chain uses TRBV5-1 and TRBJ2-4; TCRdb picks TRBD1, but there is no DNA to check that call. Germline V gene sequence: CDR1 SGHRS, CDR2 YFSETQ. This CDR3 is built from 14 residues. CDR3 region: CASSPDPTGNIQYF. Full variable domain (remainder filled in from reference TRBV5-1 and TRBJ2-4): KAGVTQTPRYLIKTRGQQVTLSCSPISGHRSVSWYQQTPGQGLQFLFEYFSETQRNKGNFPGRFSGRQFSNSRSEMNVSTLELGDSALYLCASSPDPTGNIQYFGAGTRLSVL.

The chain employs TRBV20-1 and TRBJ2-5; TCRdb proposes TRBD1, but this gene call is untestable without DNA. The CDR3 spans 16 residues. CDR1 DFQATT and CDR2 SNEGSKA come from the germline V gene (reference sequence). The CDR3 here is CSAQITGGASQETQYF.

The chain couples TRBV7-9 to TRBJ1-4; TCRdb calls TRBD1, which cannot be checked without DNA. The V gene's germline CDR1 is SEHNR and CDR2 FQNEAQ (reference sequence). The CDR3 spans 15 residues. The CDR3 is CASSPRGPTNEKLFF.

The CDR3 reads CASSPGRGTRIYEQYF. The chain has TRBV5-1 and TRBJ2-7; lacking DNA, the TRBD1 call made by TCRdb goes unchecked. Per the germline V gene, CDR1 is SGHRS and CDR2 is YFSETQ. The CDR3 loop spans 16 amino acids.

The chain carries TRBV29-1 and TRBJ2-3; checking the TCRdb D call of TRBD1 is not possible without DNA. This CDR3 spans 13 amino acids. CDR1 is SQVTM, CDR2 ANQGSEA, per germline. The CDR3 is CSVLGGSTDTQYF.

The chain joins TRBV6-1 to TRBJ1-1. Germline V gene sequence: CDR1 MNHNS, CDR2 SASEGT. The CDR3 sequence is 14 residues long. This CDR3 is CASINLGPLVEAFF.

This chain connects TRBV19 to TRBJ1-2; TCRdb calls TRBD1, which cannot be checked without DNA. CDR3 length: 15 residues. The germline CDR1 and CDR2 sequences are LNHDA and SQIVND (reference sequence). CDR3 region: CASTLGAGGVPGYTF.

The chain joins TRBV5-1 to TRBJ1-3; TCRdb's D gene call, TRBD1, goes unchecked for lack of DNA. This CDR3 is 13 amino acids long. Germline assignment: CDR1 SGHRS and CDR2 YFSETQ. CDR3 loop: CASSAEGGYTIYF.

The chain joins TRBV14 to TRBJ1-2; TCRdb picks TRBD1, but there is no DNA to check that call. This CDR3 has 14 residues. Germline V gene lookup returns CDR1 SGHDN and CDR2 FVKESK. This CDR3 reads CASSQGQGNYGYTF.

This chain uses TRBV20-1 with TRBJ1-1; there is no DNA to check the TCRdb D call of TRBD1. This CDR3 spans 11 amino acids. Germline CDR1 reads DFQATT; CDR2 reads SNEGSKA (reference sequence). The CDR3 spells CSASRGTEAFF.

CDR3 residues: CASSGTGVSGANVLTF. The chain couples TRBV5-4 to TRBJ2-6; the TRBD1 assignment by TCRdb is unverifiable without DNA. The germline V gene encodes CDR1 SGHNT and CDR2 YYREEE (reference sequence). The CDR3 loop spans 16 amino acids.

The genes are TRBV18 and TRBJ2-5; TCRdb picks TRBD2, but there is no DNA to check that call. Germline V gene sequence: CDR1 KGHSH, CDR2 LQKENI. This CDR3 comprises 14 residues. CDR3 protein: CASSPLSGQETQYF.